A selection of T cell receptor beta chains follows, all from one sample in a study of identical twins. A single record per CDR3 protein comes from TCRdb applying MiXCR to the 5' RACE reads. This table holds under 900,000 distinct CDR3 sequences, 18% found once. The sample also formed part of further work on T cells expressing NK-cell markers.

The sample was PBMCs. Receptors were obtained from a woman aged 18-35 years in good health. CDR3s include the opening cysteine and the closing phenylalanine or tryptophan. The D gene is left open where the match is weak. A row's size may be missing; if present it is once, few, many or a size class.

J	V	size	D	CDR3	DNA
TRBJ1-5	TRBV12-3/TRBV12-4	few	-	CASSPINGNQPQHF	TGTGCCAGCAGTCCCATTAACGGGAATCAGCCCCAGCATTTT
TRBJ1-2	TRBV30	few	TRBD1	CAWSFQGAYGYTF	TGTGCCTGGAGTTTCCAGGGGGCCTATGGCTACACCTTC
TRBJ2-3	TRBV10-3	many	-	CAISESDTQYF	TGTGCCATCAGTGAGTCAGATACGCAGTATTTT
TRBJ2-7	TRBV7-9	-	TRBD2	CASSLGSGGAYEQYF	TGTGCCAGCAGCTTAGGTAGCGGGGGAGCCTACGAGCAGTACTTC
TRBJ1-1	TRBV23-1	once	-	CASSGRGQMNTEAFF	TGCGCCAGCAGCGGCCGTGGCCAAATGAACACTGAAGCTTTCTTT
TRBJ2-1	TRBV4-1	-	TRBD2	CASSQVWEGSLNEQFF	TGCGCCAGCAGCCAAGTGTGGGAGGGGTCCCTTAATGAGCAGTTCTTC
TRBJ2-2	TRBV11-2	few	-	CASSPLVSGELFF	TGTGCCAGCAGCCCTCTAGTATCCGGGGAGCTGTTTTTT
TRBJ2-7	TRBV3-1	-	-	CASSLSYPYEQYF	TGTGCCAGCAGCCTGTCCTACCCCTACGAGCAGTACTTC
TRBJ2-3	TRBV14	few	-	CASSPTAKPTQYF	TGTGCCAGCAGTCCGACAGCGAAACCTACGCAGTATTTT
TRBJ1-1	TRBV12-3/TRBV12-4	many	-	CASRGGGRGVTEAFF	TGTGCCAGCAGAGGGGGAGGACGTGGGGTCACTGAAGCTTTCTTT
TRBJ2-7	TRBV12-3/TRBV12-4	-	TRBD2	CASSFSPLAGGSSEQYF	TGTGCCAGCAGTTTCTCCCCTCTCGCGGGCGGGAGTAGCGAGCAGTACTTC
TRBJ2-3	TRBV12-3/TRBV12-4	many	TRBD1	CASSFDRGDTQYF	TGTGCCAGCAGTTTCGACAGGGGAGATACGCAGTATTTT
TRBJ1-2	TRBV5-1	-	-	CASSPYGGHGYTF	TGCGCCAGCAGCCCCTATGGGGGGCATGGCTACACCTTC
TRBJ1-5	TRBV15	-	-	CATSRDPGGFQPQHF	TGTGCCACCAGCAGAGATCCGGGGGGTTTTCAGCCCCAGCATTTT
TRBJ2-7	TRBV29-1	-	TRBD2	CSVVGLAGLGTYEQYF	TGCAGCGTTGTGGGACTAGCGGGGCTGGGTACCTACGAGCAGTACTTC
TRBJ2-7	TRBV7-9	-	TRBD2	CASSLRGGNYEQYF	TGTGCCAGCAGCTTACGGGGAGGGAACTACGAGCAGTACTTC
TRBJ2-1	TRBV12-3/TRBV12-4	-	TRBD2	CASSRGGVSYNEQFF	TGTGCCAGCAGCCGTGGGGGGGTTTCCTACAATGAGCAGTTCTTC
TRBJ1-2	TRBV7-9	few	-	CASSPDRTTNYGYTF	TGTGCCAGCAGCCCGGACAGAACGACTAACTATGGCTACACCTTC
TRBJ2-7	TRBV6-5	-	-	CASSSQGTRVF	TGTGCCAGCAGTTCGCAGGGGACAAGGGTCTTC
TRBJ1-2	TRBV20-1	few	TRBD1	CSASRDRALRSYGYTF	TGCAGTGCTAGCCGGGACAGGGCCCTTCGGAGCTATGGCTACACCTTC
TRBJ1-4	TRBV20-1	-	-	CSARGGVIGGKLFF	TGCAGTGCTAGGGGCGGGGTTATTGGGGGAAAACTGTTTTTT
TRBJ2-1	TRBV30	-	-	CASPGHRTRSGDNEQFF	TGTGCCTCGCCGGGACACCGGACTAGATCAGGGGACAATGAGCAGTTCTTC
TRBJ2-3	TRBV11-3	-	TRBD2	CASSFRAGGPDTQYF	TGTGCCAGCAGCTTCCGAGCGGGAGGGCCAGATACGCAGTATTTT
TRBJ2-4	TRBV20-1	-	TRBD2	CSASGLAGGPAKNIQYF	TGCAGTGCTAGTGGACTAGCGGGGGGGCCGGCCAAAAACATTCAGTACTTC
TRBJ2-7	TRBV2	few	-	CASDRSDHYEQYF	TGTGCCAGTGACAGGTCGGATCACTACGAGCAGTACTTC
TRBJ1-6	TRBV20-1	-	-	CSATDSHNSPLHF	TGCAGTGCTACGGACAGCCATAATTCACCCCTCCACTTT
TRBJ2-3	TRBV5-1	-	TRBD2	CASSLRPAGGESGRTDTQYF	TGCGCCAGCAGCTTACGTCCAGCGGGGGGGGAGAGCGGTAGAACAGATACGCAGTATTTT
TRBJ2-1	TRBV20-1	-	-	CSASLAGIYNEQFF	TGCAGTGCTTCATTGGCGGGAATTTACAATGAGCAGTTCTTC
TRBJ2-1	TRBV4-2	-	TRBD2	CASSQVPAGGQTPGEQFF	TGTGCCAGCAGCCAAGTCCCAGCGGGGGGCCAAACCCCTGGTGAGCAGTTCTTC
TRBJ2-7	TRBV4-1	-	-	CASSQAEGPQDIYEQYF	TGCGCCAGCAGCCAAGCGGAAGGGCCCCAGGATATCTACGAGCAGTACTTC
TRBJ2-7	TRBV5-1	few	-	CASSSGPGLFYEQYF	TGCGCCAGCAGCTCAGGACCGGGTCTGTTCTACGAGCAGTACTTC
TRBJ2-3	TRBV12-5	-	-	CASGLVGVKGGTQYF	TGTGCTAGTGGTTTGGTTGGAGTGAAGGGAGGCACGCAGTATTTT
TRBJ2-5	TRBV29-1	-	-	CSVIRFEETQYF	TGCAGCGTTATTCGTTTTGAAGAGACCCAGTACTTC
TRBJ2-5	TRBV5-5	few	TRBD2	CASSSPGLVKTQYF	TGTGCCAGCAGCTCTCCGGGACTAGTGAAGACCCAGTACTTC
TRBJ1-1	TRBV20-1	-	-	CSAREQALNTEAFF	TGCAGTGCTAGAGAACAGGCACTAAACACTGAAGCTTTCTTT
TRBJ2-1	TRBV20-1	-	-	CSATGALRVPERVQFF	TGCAGTGCTACTGGCGCCCTGAGGGTCCCGGAGAGGGTGCAGTTCTTC
TRBJ2-3	TRBV12-3/TRBV12-4	many	-	CASSLSGRTDTQYF	TGTGCCAGCAGTTTGAGCGGACGCACAGATACGCAGTATTTT
TRBJ2-3	TRBV7-8	-	TRBD1	CASSFGTGGNTVDPDTQYF	TGTGCCAGCAGCTTTGGGACAGGGGGCAATACCGTAGATCCAGATACGCAGTATTTT
TRBJ2-7	TRBV12-3/TRBV12-4	-	TRBD2	CASSLKLATRSYEQYF	TGTGCCAGCAGTTTGAAACTAGCGACCCGCTCCTACGAGCAGTACTTC
TRBJ1-1	TRBV10-3	few	TRBD1	CAIRGQGAMNTEAFF	TGTGCCATCAGGGGACAGGGGGCCATGAACACTGAAGCTTTCTTT
TRBJ2-3	TRBV9	-	-	CASSGSYPRTDTQYF	TGTGCCAGCAGCGGATCTTACCCGAGAACAGATACGCAGTATTTT
TRBJ2-7	TRBV15	-	TRBD2	CATSALGAGGVYEQYF	TGTGCCACCAGCGCCCTCGGGGCGGGAGGCGTATACGAGCAGTACTTC
TRBJ2-7	TRBV6-6	few	-	CATGGGHEQYF	TGTGCCACTGGAGGGGGCCACGAGCAGTACTTC
TRBJ1-4	TRBV9	-	TRBD1	CASSVAGGQGDEKLFF	TGTGCCAGCAGCGTAGCAGGGGGACAGGGCGATGAAAAACTGTTTTTT
TRBJ2-1	TRBV2	once	-	CASRAESGPYNEQFF	TGTGCCAGCAGGGCCGAGAGCGGCCCCTACAATGAGCAGTTCTTC
TRBJ2-7	TRBV5-1	-	-	CASSLGHEEQYF	TGCGCCAGCAGCTTAGGACACGAAGAGCAGTACTTC
TRBJ1-2	TRBV11-2	-	TRBD1	CASSSAGTGSGYTF	TGTGCCAGCAGCTCCGCCGGGACAGGGAGTGGCTACACCTTC
TRBJ1-6	TRBV12-3/TRBV12-4	few	-	CASSGWGGPNSPLHF	TGTGCCAGCAGCGGGTGGGGGGGTCCTAATTCACCCCTCCACTTT
TRBJ1-5	TRBV6-5	-	TRBD1	CASSYRTGVQPQHF	TGTGCCAGCAGTTATAGGACAGGGGTTCAGCCCCAGCATTTT
TRBJ1-4	TRBV7-9	-	TRBD1	CASSPGQAAFNEKLFF	TGTGCCAGCAGCCCGGGACAGGCGGCATTTAATGAAAAACTGTTTTTT
TRBJ2-7	TRBV7-2	-	TRBD2	CASSLQGLAGGYEQYF	TGTGCCAGCAGCTTACAGGGACTAGCGGGGGGTTACGAGCAGTACTTC
TRBJ2-1	TRBV9	-	TRBD1	CASSVSRTGYNEQFF	TGTGCCAGCAGCGTGTCTCGGACAGGGTACAATGAGCAGTTCTTC
TRBJ2-7	TRBV5-1	few	-	CASSLEVDNEQYF	TGCGCCAGCAGCTTAGAAGTGGATAACGAGCAGTACTTC
TRBJ2-3	TRBV7-2	few	-	CASSLTPTWGVTDTQYF	TGTGCCAGCAGCTTAACCCCAACGTGGGGGGTCACAGATACGCAGTATTTT
TRBJ1-1	TRBV5-5	-	-	CASSFDRRRNTEAFF	TGTGCCAGCAGCTTCGATCGGCGTAGGAACACTGAAGCTTTCTTT
TRBJ2-3	TRBV7-2	few	-	CASSLYMVGEADTQYF	TGTGCCAGCAGCTTATATATGGTGGGAGAGGCAGATACGCAGTATTTT
TRBJ1-2	TRBV12-3/TRBV12-4	-	-	CASSLHDRLNYGYTF	TGTGCCAGCAGCTTACACGACAGGCTTAACTATGGCTACACCTTC